One and the same sample provided the 19 T cell receptor beta chains below, sequenced in a study of blood T cell repertoires in COVID-19. Repertoires were generated with immunoSEQ multiplex PCR, while TCRdb's copy carries only in-frame clones and drops some. This sample has a few hundred thousand clones; around 86% occur once, and the top ten carry 1.6%. Sequenced: PBMCs or T cells enriched from blood (not recorded which). Every receptor here comes from a woman aged 45 to 65 who had recovered from COVID-19.

V is TRBV6-6 and J is TRBJ2-2; D remains unclear. CDR3 length: 12 amino acids. V was cut by 6 bases and J by 1 base, with 3 bases left in between. Germline values: CDR1 MNHNY, CDR2 SVGAGI (reference sequence). CDR3 DNA sequence: TGTGCCAGCAGCCGGAACACCGGGGAGCTGTTTTTT. It codes for CASSRNTGELFF.

The V and J genes are TRBV7-9 and TRBJ2-6; D is ambiguous. Between the trimmed V and J ends, which lost 5 bases and 6 bases, there was a span of 14 bases. Germline-derived CDR1 and CDR2 are SEHNR and FQNEAQ (reference sequence). The CDR3 has 15 residues. The CDR3 is CASSHFSLVANVLTF. For the CDR3, the DNA is TGTGCCAGCAGCCACTTTTCTTTGGTGGCCAACGTCCTGACTTTC.

The rearrangement joins TRBV11-2 to TRBJ2-1; 12 bases map to TRBD2. CDR1 and CDR2 from the germline V gene are SGHAT and FQNNGV. With 2 bases clipped from V and 5 bases from J, the junction kept 4 bases outside the gene matches. The CDR3 covers 16 residues. CDR3 bases: TGTGCCAGCAGCTTACTCGGACTAGCGGGGAACAATGAGCAGTTCTTC. Encoded protein: CASSLLGLAGNNEQFF. The entire variable domain, with the rest obtained from reference TRBV11-2 and TRBJ2-1, is as follows: EAGVAQSPRYKIIEKRQSVAFWCNPISGHATLYWYQQILGQGPKLLIQFQNNGVVDDSQLPKDRFSAERLKGVDSTLKIQPAKLEDSAVYLCASSLLGLAGNNEQFFGPGTRLTVL.

This clone was recorded only once. V usage is TRBV7-9 and J usage is TRBJ2-1; D is possibly TRBD2 (6 bases). The CDR3 runs 14 residues. Trimming removed 4 bases from V and 3 bases from J, with 10 bases in between. CDR1 and CDR2 (germline): SEHNR, FQNEAQ (reference sequence). CDR3 coding DNA: TGTGCCAGCAGCTATGGGAGGAGCTACAATGAGCAGTTCTTC. Translated, it gives CASSYGRSYNEQFF.

The CDR3 bases are TGTGCCAGTAGTATAGTCGGCGGGAGTACCAATGAGCAGTTCTTC. It encodes CASSIVGGSTNEQFF. V gene TRBV19 combines with J gene TRBJ2-1; 7 bases line up with TRBD2. The CDR3 extends over 15 amino acids. The V gene's germline CDR1 is LNHDA and CDR2 SQIVND (reference sequence). The V segment lost 1 base and the J segment 6 bases; nucleotides outside the gene matches: 6.

Only one count was recorded for this clone. V is TRBV2 and J is TRBJ1-5, with D unresolved. Trimming pared 8 bases from V and 0 bases from J, leaving 14 bases between. Looked up from germline, CDR1 is SNHLY and CDR2 is FYNNEI. The CDR3 totals 15 residues. The CDR3 DNA reads TGTGCCAGCGGCGGGCAGACAACTAGCAATCAGCCCCAGCATTTT. As protein: CASGGQTTSNQPQHF. The full variable domain, with the rest looked up from reference TRBV2 and TRBJ1-5, is EPEVTQTPSHQVTQMGQEVILRCVPISNHLYFYWYRQILGQKVEFLVSFYNNEISEKSEIFDDQFSVERPDGSNFTLKIRSTKLEDSAMYFCASGGQTTSNQPQHFGDGTRLSIL.

For the CDR3, the DNA is TGTGCCAGCTCATTCAAAGACGGGAGGGCCTCCGAGCAGTACTTC. Translated, it gives CASSFKDGRASEQYF. The rearrangement links TRBV18 to TRBJ2-7; 8 nucleotides align to TRBD2. CDR1 and CDR2 from the germline V gene are KGHSH and LQKENI. The CDR3 contains 15 residues. The V and J ends lost 5 bases and 6 bases, in that order; junction bases with no gene match: 12.

The chain links TRBV19 to TRBJ2-1, with D perhaps matching TRBD2 (6 bases). The CDR3 is 16 amino acids. Germline values: CDR1 LNHDA, CDR2 SQIVND (reference sequence). V was trimmed by 9 bases and J by 0 bases, leaving 18 bases between them. The CDR3 sequence: CASGGSRNHSYNEQFF. The CDR3 DNA reads TGTGCCAGCGGGGGTTCGCGGAACCACTCCTACAATGAGCAGTTCTTC.

V is TRBV9 and J is TRBJ2-1, with TRBD1 identical over 9 bases. The V gene end was trimmed by 4 bases and the J gene end by 9 bases; junction bases not matched to a gene: 14. Per germline, CDR1 SGDLS and CDR2 YYNGEE. The CDR3 consists of 16 residues. In nucleotides, the CDR3 is TGTGCCAGCAGCCCCACCGGGACAGGGAGTCCGGGTGAGCAGTTCTTC. Amino acids: CASSPTGTGSPGEQFF.

V and J are TRBV5-1 and TRBJ1-1, with 10 bases identical to TRBD1. The CDR3 runs to 16 residues. The germline CDR1 and CDR2 sequences are SGHRS and YFSETQ. The junction had 8 bases not matched to a gene; V was cut back by 4 bases and J by 2 bases. CDR3 bases: TGCGCCAGCAGCCCGGGACAGGGGAGGGGAAACACTGAAGCTTTCTTT. Translation gives CASSPGQGRGNTEAFF. Full variable domain (outside the CDR3, taken from reference TRBV5-1 and TRBJ1-1): KAGVTQTPRYLIKTRGQQVTLSCSPISGHRSVSWYQQTPGQGLQFLFEYFSETQRNKGNFPGRFSGRQFSNSRSEMNVSTLELGDSALYLCASSPGQGRGNTEAFFGQGTRLTVV.

This clone showed up just once. CDR3: CATSEMGGNQPQHF. CDR3 coding DNA: TGTGCCACCAGTGAAATGGGGGGTAATCAGCCCCAGCATTTT. The V and J genes are TRBV24-1 and TRBJ1-5; the D gene is possibly TRBD1 (5 bases). This CDR3 has 14 amino acids. V dropped 4 bases and J dropped 4 bases, with 10 bases sitting between them. The V gene's germline CDR1 is KGHDR and CDR2 SFDVKD.

The chain uses TRBV11-2 and TRBJ1-1, with 9 bases that match TRBD1. V shed 1 base, J shed 4 bases, and the junction held 4 bases outside the gene matches. Germline V gene data show CDR1 as SGHAT and CDR2 as FQNNGV. The CDR3 is made up of 15 amino acids. CDR3 sequence (DNA): TGTGCCAGCAGCTTAGGGACAGGGGAGGGCACTGAAGCTTTCTTT. Translating it yields CASSLGTGEGTEAFF.

CDR3 sequence: CASRKDRAVGQPQHF. The DNA of the CDR3 is TGTGCCAGCAGGAAGGACAGGGCGGTGGGGCAGCCCCAGCATTTT. J is TRBJ1-5 and V is TRBV2, with TRBD1 matching over 8 bases. CDR1 is SNHLY, CDR2 FYNNEI, per germline. V lost 6 bases and J lost 7; bases outside the gene matches: 11. The CDR3 totals 15 residues.

The CDR3 bases are TGTGCCAGCAGCTTAAAGGGGACTAGCGGGAGCTACGAGCAGTACTTC. It encodes CASSLKGTSGSYEQYF. The V and J genes are TRBV7-3 and TRBJ2-7, with 14 bases aligning to TRBD2. This CDR3 has 16 amino acids. Germline-derived CDR1 and CDR2 are SGHTA and FQGTGA. The V gene end was trimmed by 1 base and the J gene end by 3 bases; junction bases not matched to a gene: 2. The whole variable domain, remainder taken from reference TRBV7-3 and TRBJ2-7, is GAGVSQTPSNKVTEKGKYVELRCDPISGHTALYWYRQSLGQGPEFLIYFQGTGAADDSGLPNDRFFAVRPEGSVSTLKIQRTERGDSAVYLCASSLKGTSGSYEQYFGPGTRLTVT.

This clone has a single count. This sequence joins TRBV3-1 (or the pseudogene TRBV3-2) and TRBJ1-1, with 10 positions matching TRBD1. There are 15 residues in the CDR3. Germline loops: CDR1 LGHDT, CDR2 YNNKEL (reference sequence). Trimming took 3 bases from V and 1 from J; bases not matched to a gene: 2. This chain's CDR3 is CASSQRQGANTEAFF. CDR3 DNA sequence: TGTGCCAGCAGCCAGAGACAGGGGGCGAACACTGAAGCTTTCTTT.

There are a few counts of this clone. V and J are TRBV5-1 and TRBJ1-2, with D possibly matching TRBD1 (5 bases). The CDR3 has 14 amino acids. V was cut by 0 bases and J by 4 bases, with 10 bases left in between. Per the germline V gene, CDR1 is SGHRS and CDR2 is YFSETQ. The CDR3 protein is CASSLAGDFYGYTF. The CDR3 bases are TGCGCCAGCAGCTTGGCCGGGGACTTCTATGGCTACACCTTC. The full variable domain, in which reference TRBV5-1 and TRBJ1-2 provide the parts outside the CDR3, is KAGVTQTPRYLIKTRGQQVTLSCSPISGHRSVSWYQQTPGQGLQFLFEYFSETQRNKGNFPGRFSGRQFSNSRSEMNVSTLELGDSALYLCASSLAGDFYGYTFGSGTRLTVV.

The chain has TRBV11-2 and TRBJ2-1, with TRBD1 matching over 8 bases. Germline CDR1 SGHAT, CDR2 FQNNGV. J lost 4 bases, V lost 8 bases, and 4 bases had no gene match. CDR3 length equals 13 residues. Here the CDR3 reads CASRQGQYNEQFF. In DNA, the CDR3 is TGTGCCAGCCGACAGGGGCAGTACAATGAGCAGTTCTTC. The full variable domain, with the rest looked up from reference TRBV11-2 and TRBJ2-1, is EAGVAQSPRYKIIEKRQSVAFWCNPISGHATLYWYQQILGQGPKLLIQFQNNGVVDDSQLPKDRFSAERLKGVDSTLKIQPAKLEDSAVYLCASRQGQYNEQFFGPGTRLTVL.

This clone came up once. This sequence joins TRBV21-1 and TRBJ1-1; the D call in the table, TRBD1, was not verified against the DNA. TRBV21-1 is given as a pseudogene. There are 13 residues in the CDR3. The CDR3 DNA is TGTGCCAGCAGCAAATTTAAGGGGCGCAGGGCTTTCTTT. As protein: CASSKFKGRRAFF.

The chain is built from TRBV20-1 and TRBJ1-2; 7 bases are shared with TRBD1. J gave up 7 bases and V 7 bases, and 6 bases lay outside the gene matches. The CDR3 is 11 residues long. Germline V gene data show CDR1 as DFQATT and CDR2 as SNEGSKA (reference sequence). CDR3 region: CSGLTGVGYTF. For the CDR3, the DNA is TGCAGTGGTCTCACAGGGGTTGGCTACACCTTC.